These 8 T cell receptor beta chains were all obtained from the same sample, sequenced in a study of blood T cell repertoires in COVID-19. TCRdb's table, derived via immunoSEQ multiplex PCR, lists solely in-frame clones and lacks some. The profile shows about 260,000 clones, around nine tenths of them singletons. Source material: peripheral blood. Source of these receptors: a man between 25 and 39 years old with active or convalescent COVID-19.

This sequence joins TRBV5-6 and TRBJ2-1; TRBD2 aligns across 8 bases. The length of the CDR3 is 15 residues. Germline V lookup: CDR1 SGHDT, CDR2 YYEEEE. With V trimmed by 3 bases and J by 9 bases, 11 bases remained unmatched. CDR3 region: CASSWAASGPVEQFF. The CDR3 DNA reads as TGTGCCAGCAGCTGGGCGGCTAGCGGGCCGGTTGAGCAGTTCTTC.

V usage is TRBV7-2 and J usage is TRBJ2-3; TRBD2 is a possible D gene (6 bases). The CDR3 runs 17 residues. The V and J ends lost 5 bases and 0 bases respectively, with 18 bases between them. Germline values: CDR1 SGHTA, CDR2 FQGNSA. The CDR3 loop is CASSPLGRGGSTDTQYF. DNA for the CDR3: TGTGCCAGCAGCCCCCTCGGACGGGGAGGTAGCACAGATACGCAGTATTTT.

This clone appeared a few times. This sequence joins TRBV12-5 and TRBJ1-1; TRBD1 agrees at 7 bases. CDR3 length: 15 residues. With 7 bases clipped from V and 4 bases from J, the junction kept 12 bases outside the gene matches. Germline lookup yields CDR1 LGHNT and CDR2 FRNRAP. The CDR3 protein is CASAPRGQEFTEAFF. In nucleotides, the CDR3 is TGTGCTAGTGCCCCGAGGGGGCAGGAGTTCACTGAAGCTTTCTTT. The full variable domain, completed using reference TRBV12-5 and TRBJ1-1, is DARVTQTPRHKVTEMGQEVTMRCQPILGHNTVFWYRQTMMQGLELLAYFRNRAPLDDSGMPKDRFSAEMPDATLATLKIQPSEPRDSAVYFCASAPRGQEFTEAFFGQGTRLTVV.

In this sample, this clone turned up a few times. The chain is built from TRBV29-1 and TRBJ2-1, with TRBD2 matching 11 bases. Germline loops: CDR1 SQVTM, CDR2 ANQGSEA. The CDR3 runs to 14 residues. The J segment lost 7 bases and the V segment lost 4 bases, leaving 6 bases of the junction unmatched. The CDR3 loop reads CSVVGASGGNEQFF. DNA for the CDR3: TGCAGCGTTGTGGGTGCTAGCGGGGGGAATGAGCAGTTCTTC.

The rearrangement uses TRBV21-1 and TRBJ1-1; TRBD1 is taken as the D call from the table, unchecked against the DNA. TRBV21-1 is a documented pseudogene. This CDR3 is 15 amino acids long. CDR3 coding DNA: TGTGCCAGCAGGAGAAGGGGGCGTACTGTTACTGAAGCTTTCTTT. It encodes CASRRRGRTVTEAFF.

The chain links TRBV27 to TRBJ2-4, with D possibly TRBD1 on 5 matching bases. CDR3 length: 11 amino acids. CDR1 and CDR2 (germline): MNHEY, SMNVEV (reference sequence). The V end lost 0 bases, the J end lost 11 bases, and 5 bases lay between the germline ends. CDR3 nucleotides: TGTGCCAGCAGTTTATCAGGGGTTCAGTACTTC. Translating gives CASSLSGVQYF.

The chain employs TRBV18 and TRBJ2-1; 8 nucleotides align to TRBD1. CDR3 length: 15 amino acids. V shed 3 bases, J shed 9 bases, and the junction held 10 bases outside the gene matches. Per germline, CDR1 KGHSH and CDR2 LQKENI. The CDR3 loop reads CASSPETGVSVEQFF. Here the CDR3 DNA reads TGTGCCAGCTCACCGGAGACAGGGGTGAGCGTTGAGCAGTTCTTC.

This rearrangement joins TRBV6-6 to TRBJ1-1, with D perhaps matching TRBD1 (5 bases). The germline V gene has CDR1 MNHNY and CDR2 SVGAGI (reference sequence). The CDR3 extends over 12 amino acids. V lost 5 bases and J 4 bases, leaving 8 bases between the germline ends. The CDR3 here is CASSTRATEAFF. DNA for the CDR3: TGTGCCAGCAGTACCAGGGCCACTGAAGCTTTCTTT.